One sample yielded the 15 T cell receptor beta chains listed below, sequenced in a study of T and B cells in COVID-19 patients. BIOMED2 TRB-A/B primer pools were used in multiplex TRB PCR. MiXCR was run by TCRdb on the multiplex PCR reads, yielding one entry per CDR3 protein. The data hold 7,000 or so distinct CDR3 sequences, with about 25% observed a single time. TRB was amplified from about 240-490 ng of blood genomic DNA. Sequencing was performed on blood. The receptors originated from a human donor with active COVID-19.

This clonotype is classed as medium-sized. The chain carries TRBV6-2 or TRBV6-3 and TRBJ2-5; D is perhaps TRBD1 or TRBD2 (5 bases each). The germline V and J ends were trimmed by 4 bases and 5 bases, with 14 bases remaining between them. The germline CDR1 and CDR2 sequences are MNHEY and SVGEGT. This CDR3 comprises 14 residues. The CDR3 DNA sequence: TGTGCCAGCAGTTCCGGACCCGAGGGGGAGACCCAGTACTTC. It codes for CASSSGPEGETQYF.

By sample fraction, this clonotype is medium-sized. The rearrangement joins TRBV27 to TRBJ2-7, with D hard to call. Germline assignment: CDR1 MNHEY and CDR2 SMNVEV (reference sequence). The ends were cut back, 5 bases at V and 5 bases at J, with 13 bases in the middle. The CDR3 is 13 amino acids. DNA for the CDR3: TGTGCCAGCAGTCCTTTGACCGTTCACGAGCAGTACTTC. It translates to CASSPLTVHEQYF.

This sequence joins TRBV6-2 or TRBV6-3 and TRBJ1-1, with D possibly TRBD1 on 5 matching bases. This CDR3 is 13 amino acids long. Trimming left V 5 bases short and J 2 bases short, with 9 bases between. Looked up from germline, CDR1 is MNHEY and CDR2 is SVGEGT. In nucleotides, the CDR3 is TGTGCCAGCAGTCATACAGGAAACACTGAAGCTTTCTTT. Its protein product is CASSHTGNTEAFF.

This clonotype was seen only a few times. This chain uses TRBV6-1 with TRBJ1-1; D is unresolved. Looked up from germline, CDR1 is MNHNS and CDR2 is SASEGT. The CDR3 is made up of 11 amino acids. Trimming left V 6 bases short and J 8 bases short, with 10 bases between. CDR3 in DNA: TGTGCCAGCAGGGATTGGAGAGAAGCTTTCTTT. Amino acid sequence: CASRDWREAFF.

The chain combines TRBV11-3 with TRBJ2-3; 7 nucleotides agree with TRBD2. CDR3 length: 17 residues. Trimming cost V 5 bases and J 2 bases; bases outside gene matches: 13. The germline CDR1 and CDR2 sequences are SGHNT and YENEEA. Here the CDR3 reads CASSPGGSGTSTDTQYF. In DNA form, the CDR3 reads TGTGCCAGCAGCCCCGGGGGGAGCGGGACTTCCACAGATACGCAGTATTTT.

This clonotype has only a few counts. The chain joins TRBV5-1 to TRBJ2-7; TRBD1 matches 9 bases. The CDR3 consists of 14 residues. Losses at the gene ends were 5 bases for V and 7 bases for J; bases not matched to a gene: 10. In germline, CDR1 is SGHRS, CDR2 YFSETQ. The CDR3 bases are TGCGCCAGCAGTTCCACGACAGGGGGTGGTGAGCAGTACTTC. Residues: CASSSTTGGGEQYF.

V and J are TRBV7-4 and TRBJ2-1; tentative D call: TRBD2 (5 bases). The CDR3 is 14 residues long. The V gene lost 0 bases and the J gene lost 4 bases, with 7 bases spanning the gap. Per germline, CDR1 SGHVT and CDR2 SQSDAQ. The CDR3 DNA is TGTGCCAGCAGCTTAGCGGGAGAGTACAATGAGCAGTTCTTC. It translates to CASSLAGEYNEQFF. Complete variable domain (other parts from reference TRBV7-4 and TRBJ2-1): GAGVSQSPRYKVAKRGRDVALRCDSISGHVTLYWYRQTLGQGSEVLTYSQSDAQRDKSGRPSGRFSAERPERSVSTLKIQRTEQGDSAVYLCASSLAGEYNEQFFGPGTRLTVL.

The chain recombines TRBV6-5 with TRBJ1-1; 8 positions match TRBD1. The CDR3 loop spans 17 amino acids. The J segment lost 0 bases and the V segment lost 5 bases, leaving 11 bases of the junction unmatched. Germline CDR1 MNHEY, CDR2 SVGAGI. CDR3 sequence: CASSRIGTGVMNTEAFF. CDR3 DNA sequence: TGTGCCAGCAGTCGAATCGGGACAGGCGTAATGAACACTGAAGCTTTCTTT.

J is TRBJ1-1 and V is TRBV5-1; 12 nucleotides agree with TRBD1. CDR3 size: 16 residues. V was pared by 4 bases and J by 10 bases, with 14 bases of the junction left unmatched. Looked up from germline, CDR1 is SGHRS and CDR2 is YFSETQ. The CDR3 DNA reads TGCGCCAGCAGCCTAAATCCGGGACAGGGGGCATTAGGAGCTTTCTTT. This encodes CASSLNPGQGALGAFF. Supplemented by reference TRBV5-1 and TRBJ1-1, the full variable domain reads KAGVTQTPRYLIKTRGQQVTLSCSPISGHRSVSWYQQTPGQGLQFLFEYFSETQRNKGNFPGRFSGRQFSNSRSEMNVSTLELGDSALYLCASSLNPGQGALGAFFGQGTRLTVV.

The chain recombines TRBV7-2 with TRBJ2-1; 12 nucleotides match TRBD2. The V gene's germline CDR1 is SGHTA and CDR2 FQGNSA. This CDR3 has 18 residues. J gave up 7 bases and V 7 bases, and 17 bases lay outside the gene matches. CDR3 region: CASTEYLGRTSGTNEQFF. As DNA, the CDR3 is TGTGCCAGCACCGAATACTTAGGGCGGACTAGCGGGACGAATGAGCAGTTCTTC.

This clonotype was seen a handful of times. The genes are TRBV28 and TRBJ2-1; 8 nucleotides match TRBD2. Unmatched junction bases numbered 4, after V lost 5 bases and J lost 10 bases. CDR1 is MDHEN and CDR2 is SYDVKM in the germline V gene. The CDR3 sequence is 12 residues long. The CDR3 DNA reads as TGTGCCAGCAGTCCCCTAGCGGGCGAGCAGTTCTTC. It translates to CASSPLAGEQFF.

The chain is built from TRBV6-1 and TRBJ2-7; TRBD2 aligns across 13 bases. The germline gives CDR1 MNHNS, CDR2 SASEGT. Unmatched junction bases numbered 6, after V lost 6 bases and J lost 7 bases. CDR3 length: 14 residues. This CDR3 reads CASSAGTSGMEQYF. The CDR3 DNA reads as TGTGCCAGCAGCGCCGGGACTAGCGGGATGGAGCAGTACTTC.

The chain links TRBV6-6 to TRBJ2-1, with D possibly matching TRBD2 (7 bases). The CDR3 consists of 15 residues. Trimming shortened V by 5 bases and J by 10 bases, and 21 bases separated the two germline ends. CDR1 and CDR2 (germline): MNHNY, SVGAGI (reference sequence). CDR3 sequence (DNA): TGTGCCAGCAGTGGCGTCAGGGGCGGGGGAGGCGAGCAGTTCTTC. This gives the protein CASSGVRGGGGEQFF.

The chain joins TRBV4-3 to TRBJ1-1; D gene uncertain. Trimming pared 1 base from V and 1 base from J, leaving 13 bases between. The CDR3 sequence is 16 residues long. CDR1 and CDR2 (germline): LGHNA, YSLEER. CDR3 nucleotides: TGCGCCAGCAGCCAAGCTGTTGGAGGGTCGAACACTGAAGCTTTCTTT. Its translation is CASSQAVGGSNTEAFF.

The V and J genes are TRBV15 and TRBJ1-5; a weak D match, TRBD1 (6 bases). In germline, CDR1 is LNHNV, CDR2 YYDKDF (reference sequence). V lost 8 bases to trimming and J lost 7 bases, with 33 bases between them. The CDR3 contains 19 residues. The CDR3, as DNA: TGTGCCACCCAATACGAGCAGATAGGCAGTAGGGGGAAGGGACAGCCCCAGCATTTT. Protein product: CATQYEQIGSRGKGQPQHF.